The 16 T cell receptor beta chains below were found in one sample sequenced in a study of shared T cell receptors in the human thymus. Profiling relied on immunoSEQ multiplex PCR, and the TCRdb table lists in-frame clones only, not all of them. The sample holds about 660,000 clones, around 89% seen once. The data were also submitted as part of a second study, on human thymus T cells.

Sequences were obtained from thymocytes. The receptors stem from a boy under two years old with a congenital heart defect.

This sequence joins TRBV27 and TRBJ1-4, with 7 bases lining up with TRBD1. The CDR3 totals 16 residues. The ends lost 4 bases at V and 0 bases at J; junction bases unmatched: 5. Germline CDR1 reads MNHEY; CDR2 reads SMNVEV (reference sequence). The CDR3 sequence: CASSCKGTATNEKLFF. The CDR3 region has the DNA TGTGCCAGCAGTTGTAAAGGGACAGCAACTAATGAAAAACTGTTTTTT.

The J gene is TRBJ2-1, the V gene TRBV28, with TRBD2 identical over 8 bases. The CDR3 is 15 amino acids. Germline CDR1 MDHEN, CDR2 SYDVKM. Trimming removed 7 bases from V and 4 bases from J; junction bases left unmatched: 9. This CDR3 reads CASTPGLDPYNEQFF. The CDR3 nucleotides are TGTGCCAGCACCCCGGGACTAGACCCTTACAATGAGCAGTTCTTC.

This sequence joins TRBV5-1 and TRBJ2-7, with D hard to call. V was cut by 4 bases and J by 3 bases, with 14 bases left in between. The CDR3 covers 14 residues. Germline CDR1 is SGHRS and CDR2 is YFSETQ. Here the CDR3 reads CASSPPDWLYEQYF. As DNA, the CDR3 is TGCGCCAGCAGCCCACCAGACTGGCTCTACGAGCAGTACTTC.

This chain connects TRBV4-2 to TRBJ2-1, with no clear D. There are 12 residues in the CDR3. From germline, CDR1 is LGHNA and CDR2 YNFKEQ. V was cut by 0 bases and J by 8 bases, with 5 bases left in between. The CDR3 spells CASSQESHEQFF. Written as DNA, the CDR3 is TGTGCCAGCAGCCAAGAAAGCCATGAGCAGTTCTTC.

The chain carries TRBV28 and TRBJ2-7; 7 bases match TRBD2. Germline V CDR1 and CDR2: MDHEN, SYDVKM. This CDR3 has 15 amino acids. J lost 0 bases, V lost 7 bases, and 9 bases had no gene match. CDR3 region: CASTLTSAVSYEQYF. The CDR3 bases are TGTGCCAGCACTCTTACTAGCGCCGTCTCCTACGAGCAGTACTTC.

The chain recombines TRBV5-1 with TRBJ2-2, with 10 bases identical to TRBD1. J lost 7 bases, V lost 6 bases, and 18 bases had no gene match. The germline CDR1 and CDR2 sequences are SGHRS and YFSETQ. CDR3 size: 18 residues. The CDR3 DNA reads TGCGCCAGCACTAAAAACCCCGGGACAGGGGAACCTGGCGGGGAGCTGTTTTTT. Residues: CASTKNPGTGEPGGELFF.

The chain uses TRBV7-9 and TRBJ1-3; the match to TRBD1 covers 8 bases. Germline loops: CDR1 SEHNR, CDR2 FQNEAQ (reference sequence). V gave up 1 base and J gave up 3 bases; unmatched junction bases: 2. CDR3 length: 15 amino acids. The CDR3 sequence: CASSLEGTGGNTIYF. Here the CDR3 DNA reads TGTGCCAGCAGCTTAGAGGGGACAGGTGGAAACACCATATATTTT.

The V call is TRBV4-3, the J call TRBJ1-1; D is possibly TRBD1 (6 bases). The CDR3 consists of 16 residues. Trimming stripped 0 bases from V and 6 bases from J, with 17 bases between. Germline V gives CDR1 LGHNA, CDR2 YSLEER. DNA for the CDR3: TGCGCCAGCAGCCAAGATCCCACAGGGAGGGTCCCTGAAGCTTTCTTT. It is translated as CASSQDPTGRVPEAFF.

The chain recombines TRBV6-4 with TRBJ2-3; the D is unclear. The CDR3 has 12 amino acids. V lost 2 bases to trimming and J lost 10 bases, with 10 bases between them. Per the germline V gene, CDR1 is MRHNA and CDR2 is SNTAGT. The CDR3 region has the DNA TGTGCCAGCAGTGACACCGGGTCTGCGCAGTATTTT. As protein: CASSDTGSAQYF.

This clone has just one count. V usage is TRBV14 and J usage is TRBJ2-3, with 7 bases lining up with TRBD2. The CDR3 length is 16 residues. Losses at the gene ends were 0 bases for V and 6 bases for J; bases not matched to a gene: 9. The germline V gene has CDR1 SGHDN and CDR2 FVKESK. CDR3 bases: TGTGCCAGCAGCCAAGATCTAGCGGCTTGGGAGGATACGCAGTATTTT. Translated, it gives CASSQDLAAWEDTQYF.

The chain combines TRBV18 with TRBJ2-7; 13 bases map to TRBD2. The CDR3 runs to 20 residues. CDR1 and CDR2 from the germline V gene are KGHSH and LQKENI. With 4 bases clipped from V and 2 bases from J, the junction kept 17 bases outside the gene matches. CDR3 DNA sequence: TGTGCCAGCTCACATGGGACTAGCGGGAACATAGCTTATCTTACCTACGAGCAGTACTTC. This translates into CASSHGTSGNIAYLTYEQYF.

The chain carries TRBV21-1 and TRBJ1-1. TRBV21-1 corresponds to a pseudogene. This CDR3 has 17 amino acids. CDR3 sequence: CASSKAVGARGNTEAFF. CDR3 DNA sequence: TGTGCCAGCAGCAAAGCTGTGGGAGCCAGAGGTAACACTGAAGCTTTCTTT.

This clone was observed a few times. V is TRBV27 and J is TRBJ2-5, with 8 nucleotides matching TRBD2. The CDR3 covers 16 residues. Germline V CDR1 and CDR2: MNHEY, SMNVEV (reference sequence). J was trimmed by 2 bases and V by 3 bases; bases with no gene match: 8. The CDR3 reads CASSFSGRGGQETQYF. CDR3 in DNA: TGTGCCAGCAGTTTTTCGGGTCGGGGGGGGCAAGAGACCCAGTACTTC.

V and J are TRBV6-5 and TRBJ2-7, with D perhaps TRBD2 (5 bases). CDR1 and CDR2 from the germline V gene are MNHEY and SVGAGI. V was trimmed by 0 bases and J by 6 bases, leaving 15 bases between them. CDR3 length: 15 residues. The CDR3 is CASSYSNYGGGEQYF. CDR3 in DNA: TGTGCCAGCAGTTACTCGAACTACGGTGGAGGCGAGCAGTACTTC.

The genes are TRBV11-3 and TRBJ2-1; perhaps TRBD2 as D (6 bases). Trimming took 3 bases from V and 1 from J, leaving 10 bases between them. The CDR3 totals 15 residues. CDR1 and CDR2 from the germline V gene are SGHNT and YENEEA. The CDR3 DNA sequence: TGTGCCAGCAGCTTGAGTAGCGGATCCTACAATGAGCAGTTCTTC. Its translation is CASSLSSGSYNEQFF.

This CDR3 is CASSQDYHGRFYEQYF. DNA of the CDR3: TGTGCCAGCAGCCAAGATTATCATGGCAGGTTCTACGAGCAGTACTTC. This chain joins TRBV14 and TRBJ2-7; D uncertain. Trimming removed 0 bases from V and 3 bases from J, with 15 bases in between. CDR3 length equals 16 residues. The germline V gene encodes CDR1 SGHDN and CDR2 FVKESK.